The 30 T cell receptor beta chains reported below all come from one sample, sequenced in a study of blood T cell repertoires in COVID-19. Sequencing was performed with immunoSEQ multiplex PCR; in TCRdb, only in-frame clones are kept and a portion is missing. The table lists about 15,000 clones, around 89% of them singletons. Sequenced input: peripheral blood. These receptors originate from a human donor in a cohort sampled during active COVID-19.

In DNA, the CDR3 is TGTGCCAGCAGTGAGGCCAGGGGAGTCTACGAGCAGTACTTC. It specifies CASSEARGVYEQYF. The chain recombines TRBV28 with TRBJ2-7; D might be TRBD1 (6 bases). Trimming left V 5 bases short and J 3 bases short, with 14 bases between. The germline V gene has CDR1 MDHEN and CDR2 SYDVKM. The CDR3 covers 14 residues.

The CDR3 coding sequence is TGTGCCAGCAGCCAACTCGGGACTAGCGGGGTGAATGAGCAGTTCTTC. It encodes CASSQLGTSGVNEQFF. V usage is TRBV14 and J usage is TRBJ2-1; 13 bases are a match to TRBD2. The CDR3 spans 16 residues. The V gene's germline CDR1 is SGHDN and CDR2 FVKESK. V lost 2 bases to trimming and J lost 7 bases; unmatched junction nucleotides: 5.

The table lists this clone with a few counts. The chain couples TRBV7-9 to TRBJ2-7, with 14 bases lining up with TRBD2. The germline gives CDR1 SEHNR, CDR2 FQNEAQ (reference sequence). The J segment lost 4 bases and the V segment lost 5 bases, leaving 4 bases of the junction unmatched. The CDR3 runs to 15 residues. CDR3: CASSGTSGSFYEQYF. The DNA for the CDR3 is TGTGCCAGCAGCGGGACTAGCGGGAGCTTTTACGAGCAGTACTTC.

This clone was seen a single time. The gene calls are TRBV4-3 and TRBJ2-3, with D possibly being TRBD1 (6 bases). Germline loops: CDR1 LGHNA, CDR2 YSLEER. CDR3 size: 16 residues. V was cut by 0 bases and J by 0 bases, with 10 bases left in between. The chain's CDR3 is CASSQEQGFSTDTQYF. CDR3 nucleotide sequence: TGCGCCAGCAGCCAAGAACAGGGATTTAGCACAGATACGCAGTATTTT.

This clone has just a few counts. V and J are TRBV19 and TRBJ1-5, with 8 bases aligning to TRBD1. Trimming took 8 bases from V and 5 from J; bases not matched to a gene: 5. The V gene's germline CDR1 is LNHDA and CDR2 SQIVND (reference sequence). The CDR3 sequence is 13 residues long. In DNA form, the CDR3 reads TGTGCCAGTGATGACAGGGGTGATCAGCCCCAGCATTTT. Translation: CASDDRGDQPQHF.

The V call is TRBV9, the J call TRBJ2-3, with D perhaps matching TRBD2 (6 bases). The CDR3 is 16 amino acids. Trimming took 0 bases from V and 2 from J, leaving 13 bases between them. Germline V lookup: CDR1 SGDLS, CDR2 YYNGEE. The CDR3 here is CASSVADSGYTDTQYF. The CDR3 coding sequence is TGTGCCAGCAGCGTAGCTGATAGCGGTTACACAGATACGCAGTATTTT.

The rearrangement joins TRBV10-3 to TRBJ2-7, with 10 bases identical to TRBD1. CDR3 length: 14 amino acids. The germline gives CDR1 ENHRY, CDR2 SYGVKD. Trimming removed 7 bases from V and 4 bases from J; junction bases left unmatched: 7. Written as DNA, the CDR3 is TGTGCCATCACTGGGACAGGGGATATGTACGAGCAGTACTTC. It is translated as CAITGTGDMYEQYF.

This clone is classed as medium-sized (0.01 to 0.1%). The chain has TRBV27 and TRBJ1-6; 7 nucleotides match TRBD1. This CDR3 is built from 13 residues. Germline lookup yields CDR1 MNHEY and CDR2 SMNVEV (reference sequence). With V trimmed by 6 bases and J by 11 bases, 7 bases remained unmatched. The CDR3 DNA sequence: TGTGCCAGCAGCTTAGGGGGCCAGACACCCCTCCACTTT. It encodes CASSLGGQTPLHF.

This clone occurred once. The genes are TRBV10-3 and TRBJ1-1; D may be TRBD1 (5 bases). The V end was cut by 3 bases, the J end by 1 base, with 12 bases between. This CDR3 has 15 residues. Germline CDR1 and CDR2: ENHRY and SYGVKD. The CDR3 nucleotides read TGTGCCATCAGTGATTACGGGACTCCGAACACTGAAGCTTTCTTT. Its translation is CAISDYGTPNTEAFF.

The V gene is TRBV11-2, the J gene TRBJ2-5, with TRBD1 as a possible D gene (5 bases). The V gene lost 1 base and the J gene lost 1 base, with 7 bases spanning the gap. Germline CDR1 is SGHAT and CDR2 is FQNNGV. The CDR3 spans 14 residues. The DNA of the CDR3 is TGTGCCAGCAGCTTAGGCAGGGCCCAAGAGACCCAGTACTTC. It is translated as CASSLGRAQETQYF. Based on the CDR3 plus reference TRBV11-2 and TRBJ2-5, the full variable domain is EAGVAQSPRYKIIEKRQSVAFWCNPISGHATLYWYQQILGQGPKLLIQFQNNGVVDDSQLPKDRFSAERLKGVDSTLKIQPAKLEDSAVYLCASSLGRAQETQYFGPGTRLLVL.

This chain joins TRBV11-3 and TRBJ2-3; 7 bases fit TRBD1. CDR1 SGHNT and CDR2 YENEEA come from the germline V gene. The CDR3 has 14 amino acids. V lost 1 base and J lost 8; bases outside the gene matches: 6. The CDR3 spells CASSLGYRGFTQYF. Written as DNA, the CDR3 is TGTGCCAGCAGCTTAGGGTACAGGGGCTTTACGCAGTATTTT.

The chain has TRBV12-2 and TRBJ2-3; TRBD2, the table's D call, was not compared with the DNA. TRBV12-2 is described as a pseudogene. The CDR3 is made up of 17 amino acids. CDR3 loop: CASRPVPSGRHTDTQYF. CDR3 DNA: TGTGCAAGTCGCCCAGTCCCTAGCGGGAGGCACACAGATACGCAGTATTTT.

The chain links TRBV14 to TRBJ2-1, with D possibly being TRBD1 (6 bases). CDR1 is SGHDN, CDR2 FVKESK, per germline. This CDR3 contains 19 residues. Trimming left V 0 bases short and J 7 bases short, with 25 bases between. CDR3 amino acids: CASSQEGQGFTPTKNEQFF. Written as DNA, the CDR3 is TGTGCCAGCAGCCAAGAAGGGCAGGGGTTTACGCCCACGAAAAATGAGCAGTTCTTC. Using reference TRBV14 and TRBJ2-1 for the parts outside the CDR3, the full variable domain is EAGVTQFPSHSVIEKGQTVTLRCDPISGHDNLYWYRRVMGKEIKFLLHFVKESKQDESGMPNNRFLAERTGGTYSTLKVQPAELEDSGVYFCASSQEGQGFTPTKNEQFFGPGTRLTVL.

The V gene is TRBV11-2, the J gene TRBJ2-5; weak D call: TRBD1 (6 bases). Trimming removed 5 bases at V and 2 bases at J, with 12 bases between. Germline V gives CDR1 SGHAT, CDR2 FQNNGV. The CDR3 runs 14 residues. CDR3: CASSLRQAQETQYF. DNA for the CDR3: TGTGCCAGCAGCCTGAGACAGGCTCAAGAGACCCAGTACTTC.

The rearrangement links TRBV19 to TRBJ2-1, with D possibly TRBD2 on 5 matching bases. CDR1 LNHDA and CDR2 SQIVND come from the germline V gene (reference sequence). The CDR3 totals 13 residues. V was shortened by 7 bases and J by 5 bases, with 12 bases between the two germline ends. CDR3 amino acids: CASIGSSHNEQFF. The CDR3 DNA reads TGTGCCAGTATAGGGAGCAGCCACAATGAGCAGTTCTTC. The full variable domain, rest sourced from reference TRBV19 and TRBJ2-1, is DGGITQSPKYLFRKEGQNVTLSCEQNLNHDAMYWYRQDPGQGLRLIYYSQIVNDFQKGDIAEGYSVSREKKESFPLTVTSAQKNPTAFYLCASIGSSHNEQFFGPGTRLTVL.

The chain joins TRBV23-1 to TRBJ2-3, with 7 nucleotides matching TRBD2. TRBV23-1 is an ORF, with its function uncertain. Unmatched junction bases numbered 14, after V lost 3 bases and J lost 5 bases. The CDR3 totals 17 residues. The CDR3 spells CASSQPPDKRGQDTQYF. CDR3 bases: TGCGCCAGCAGTCAGCCGCCTGACAAGCGGGGTCAAGATACGCAGTATTTT.

V and J are TRBV15 and TRBJ1-2; TRBD1 aligns across 8 bases. This CDR3 has 16 residues. V shed 1 base, J shed 4 bases, and the junction held 8 bases outside the gene matches. CDR1 is LNHNV, CDR2 YYDKDF, per germline (reference sequence). The chain's CDR3 is CATSRGGTGGSYGYTF. The CDR3 nucleotides read TGTGCCACCAGCAGAGGAGGAACAGGGGGAAGCTATGGCTACACCTTC.

This clone has a single count. The chain is built from TRBV5-4 and TRBJ1-4; no clear D gene. Trimming took 6 bases from V and 0 from J, leaving 12 bases between them. This CDR3 has 15 residues. The germline gives CDR1 SGHNT, CDR2 YYREEE (reference sequence). CDR3 nucleotide sequence: TGTGCCAGCAAATCTACAGTTGCAACTAATGAAAAACTGTTTTTT. It yields the protein CASKSTVATNEKLFF.

The CDR3 DNA reads TGTGCCTGGAGTCGCGGGGGCCGAGATACGCAGTATTTT. This gives the protein CAWSRGGRDTQYF. V and J are TRBV30 and TRBJ2-3, with D possibly TRBD2 on 7 matching bases. Germline lookup yields CDR1 GTSNPN and CDR2 SVGIG (reference sequence). The V and J ends lost 2 bases and 5 bases respectively, with 11 bases between them. The CDR3 length is 13 residues.

The rearrangement links TRBV18 to TRBJ2-5, with D possibly being TRBD2 (5 bases). V was shortened by 5 bases and J by 5 bases, with 15 bases between the two germline ends. Germline V lookup: CDR1 KGHSH, CDR2 LQKENI. The CDR3 has 14 amino acids. CDR3 sequence (DNA): TGTGCCAGCTCATTAAGGACCGGGGTGGAGACCCAGTACTTC. Residues: CASSLRTGVETQYF.

This CDR3 reads CASSARQGSTGELFF. CDR3 DNA sequence: TGTGCCAGCAGCGCCCGACAGGGGAGCACCGGGGAGCTGTTTTTT. The gene calls are TRBV7-8 and TRBJ2-2; 8 bases are shared with TRBD1. Germline V CDR1 and CDR2: SGHVS, FQNEAQ. The trim removed 5 bases at V and 4 bases at J, leaving 6 bases unmatched. The CDR3 consists of 15 residues.

The CDR3 protein is CASSLTVQGNSPLHF. As DNA, the CDR3 is TGTGCCAGCAGTCTTACTGTCCAGGGCAATTCACCCCTCCACTTT. The chain combines TRBV6-2 or TRBV6-3 with TRBJ1-6; a possible D gene is TRBD1 (5 bases). Trimming pared 5 bases from V and 7 bases from J, leaving 15 bases between. From germline, CDR1 is MNHEY and CDR2 SVGEGT. This CDR3 is 15 amino acids long.

The genes are TRBV12-3 or TRBV12-4 and TRBJ2-2; D possibly corresponds to TRBD2 (6 bases). The CDR3 is made up of 13 amino acids. Deletions cut 1 base from V and 6 bases from J, with 6 bases between. This chain's CDR3 is CASSLGGAGELFF. The CDR3 DNA is TGTGCCAGCAGTTTAGGGGGGGCCGGGGAGCTGTTTTTT.

By share, this clone counts as medium-sized. The J gene is TRBJ1-3, the V gene TRBV2; TRBD1 matches at 7 bases. V lost 6 bases to trimming and J lost 0 bases; unmatched junction nucleotides: 5. Germline-derived CDR1 and CDR2 are SNHLY and FYNNEI. The CDR3 is 15 amino acids. This CDR3 is CASRGDSHSGNTIYF. DNA for the CDR3: TGTGCCAGCAGAGGGGACAGCCACTCTGGAAACACCATATATTTT.

This chain uses TRBV19 with TRBJ2-3; 8 nucleotides line up with TRBD1. CDR3 size: 14 residues. The V segment lost 6 bases and the J segment 5 bases; nucleotides outside the gene matches: 7. In germline, CDR1 is LNHDA, CDR2 SQIVND (reference sequence). The CDR3, as DNA: TGTGCCAGTAGCCCGGGACAGGTGGGAGATACGCAGTATTTT. This codes for CASSPGQVGDTQYF.

This chain uses TRBV24-1 with TRBJ2-2, with unresolved D. The germline gives CDR1 KGHDR, CDR2 SFDVKD. Trimming removed 7 bases at V and 7 bases at J, with 9 bases between. The CDR3 loop spans 12 amino acids. CDR3 DNA sequence: TGTGCCACCAGCTCCCAGGACGGGGAGCTGTTTTTT. As protein: CATSSQDGELFF.

The chain links TRBV2 to TRBJ2-2; TRBD2 aligns across 10 bases. Germline values: CDR1 SNHLY, CDR2 FYNNEI. The CDR3 consists of 16 residues. Unmatched junction bases numbered 7, after V lost 7 bases and J lost 2 bases. The CDR3 protein is CASNPLAGPNTGELFF. The CDR3 region has the DNA TGTGCCAGCAACCCACTAGCGGGGCCCAACACCGGGGAGCTGTTTTTT.

This clone has only one observation. Distinct nucleotide sequences in the sample also encode this CDR3. The rearrangement links TRBV24-1 to TRBJ2-3; 10 nucleotides agree with TRBD1. Germline-derived CDR1 and CDR2 are KGHDR and SFDVKD. V dropped 3 bases and J dropped 6; count of bases not matched to a gene: 5. CDR3 length: 15 amino acids. CDR3 sequence: CATSDTGTGEDTQYF. CDR3 sequence (DNA): TGTGCCACCAGTGATACCGGGACAGGGGAGGATACGCAGTATTTT.

This clone has only one observation. The J gene is TRBJ2-4, the V gene TRBV5-1; the match to TRBD1 covers 9 bases. CDR3 length: 14 residues. Germline V gene lookup returns CDR1 SGHRS and CDR2 YFSETQ. V shed 0 bases and J 9 bases; nucleotides not matched to a gene: 4. For the CDR3, the DNA is TGCGCCAGCAGCTTGGAGGGACAGGGAGCCATTCAGTACTTC. The encoded protein is CASSLEGQGAIQYF. The entire variable domain, with the rest obtained from reference TRBV5-1 and TRBJ2-4, is as follows: KAGVTQTPRYLIKTRGQQVTLSCSPISGHRSVSWYQQTPGQGLQFLFEYFSETQRNKGNFPGRFSGRQFSNSRSEMNVSTLELGDSALYLCASSLEGQGAIQYFGAGTRLSVL.

The chain has TRBV15 and TRBJ2-2; no definite D call. Looked up from germline, CDR1 is LNHNV and CDR2 is YYDKDF (reference sequence). This CDR3 spans 14 amino acids. V was cut by 0 bases and J by 2 bases, with 4 bases left in between. CDR3 protein: CATSRDPNTGELFF. Written as DNA, the CDR3 is TGTGCCACCAGCAGAGACCCTAACACCGGGGAGCTGTTTTTT.